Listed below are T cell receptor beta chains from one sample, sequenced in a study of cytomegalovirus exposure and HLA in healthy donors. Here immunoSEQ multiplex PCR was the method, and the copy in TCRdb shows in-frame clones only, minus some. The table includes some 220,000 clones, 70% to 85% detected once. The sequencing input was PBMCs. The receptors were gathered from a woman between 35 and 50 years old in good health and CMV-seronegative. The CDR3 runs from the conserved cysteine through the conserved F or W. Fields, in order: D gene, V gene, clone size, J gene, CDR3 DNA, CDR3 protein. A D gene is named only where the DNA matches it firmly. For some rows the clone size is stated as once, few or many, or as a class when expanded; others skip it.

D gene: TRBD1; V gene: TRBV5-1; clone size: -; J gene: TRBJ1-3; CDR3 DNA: TGCGCCAGCAAACCAGGGGGTGGAAACACCATATATTTT; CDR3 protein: CASKPGGGNTIYF
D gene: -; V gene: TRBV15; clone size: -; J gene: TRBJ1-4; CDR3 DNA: TGTGCCACCAGCAGAGGGAGCGGTAATGAAAAACTGTTTTTT; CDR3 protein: CATSRGSGNEKLFF
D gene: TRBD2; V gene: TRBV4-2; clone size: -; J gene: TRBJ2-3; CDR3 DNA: TGTGCCAGCAGCCAAGATCTCAGCGGGGGGGCCCGGCCAGATACGCAGTATTTT; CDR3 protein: CASSQDLSGGARPDTQYF
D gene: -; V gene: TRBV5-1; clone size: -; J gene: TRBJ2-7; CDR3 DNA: TGCGCCAGCAGCTTGCGGCAGGGGACCTACGAGCAGTACTTC; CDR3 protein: CASSLRQGTYEQYF
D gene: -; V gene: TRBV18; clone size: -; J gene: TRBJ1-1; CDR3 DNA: TGTGCCAGCTCTCCCTCCACAGGGATGAACACTGAAGCTTTCTTT; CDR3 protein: CASSPSTGMNTEAFF
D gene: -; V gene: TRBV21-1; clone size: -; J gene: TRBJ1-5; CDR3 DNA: TGTGCCAGCAGCTCAAGGGGGCGCAGCCATCAGCCCCAGCATTTT; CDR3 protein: CASSSRGRSHQPQHF
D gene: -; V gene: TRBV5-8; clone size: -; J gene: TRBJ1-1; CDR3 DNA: TGTGCCAGCAGCTTCACAGGTTCTGAAGCTTTCTTT; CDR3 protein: CASSFTGSEAFF
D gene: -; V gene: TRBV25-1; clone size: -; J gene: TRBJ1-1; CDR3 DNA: TGTGCCAGCAGTGTGCGGGGGGGGCACACTGAAGCTTTCTTT; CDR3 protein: CASSVRGGHTEAFF
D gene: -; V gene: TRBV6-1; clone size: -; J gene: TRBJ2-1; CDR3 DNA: TGTGCCAGCAGTGAAGCGCGCAGGATAGTCAGCTCCTACAATGAGCAGTTCTTC; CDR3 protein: CASSEARRIVSSYNEQFF
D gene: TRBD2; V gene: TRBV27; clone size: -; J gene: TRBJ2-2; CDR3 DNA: TGTGCCAGCAGTCGCCCGGGACTACCGAACGGGGAGCTGTTTTTT; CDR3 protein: CASSRPGLPNGELFF
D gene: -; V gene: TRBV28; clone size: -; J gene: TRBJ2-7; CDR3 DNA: TGTGCCAGCAGTGACCCCGGGTCAACCTACGAGCAGTACTTC; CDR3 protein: CASSDPGSTYEQYF
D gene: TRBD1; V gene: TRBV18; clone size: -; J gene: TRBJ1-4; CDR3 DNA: TGTGCCAGCTCAGAGGGGGCTAAAGGCGAAAAACTGTTTTTT; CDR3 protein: CASSEGAKGEKLFF
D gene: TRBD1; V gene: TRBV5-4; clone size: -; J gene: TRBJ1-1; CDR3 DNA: TGTGCCAGCCGAACAGGGGGGCACATGAACACTGAAGCTTTCTTT; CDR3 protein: CASRTGGHMNTEAFF
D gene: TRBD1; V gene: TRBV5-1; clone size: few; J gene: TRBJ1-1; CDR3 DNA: TGCGCCAGCAGCGCGGGACAGGGGGGCGCTGAAGCTTTCTTT; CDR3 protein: CASSAGQGGAEAFF
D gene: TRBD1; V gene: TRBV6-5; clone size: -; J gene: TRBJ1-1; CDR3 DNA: TGTGCCAGCAGTTGGACAGGGATGCACACTGAAGCTTTCTTT; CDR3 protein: CASSWTGMHTEAFF
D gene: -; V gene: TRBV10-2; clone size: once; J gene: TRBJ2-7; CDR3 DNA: TGCGCCAGCTGGCTGGACAGCTCCTACGAGCAGTACTTC; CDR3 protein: CASWLDSSYEQYF
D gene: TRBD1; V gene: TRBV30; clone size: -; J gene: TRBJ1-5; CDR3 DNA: TGTGCCTGGAGCCTCGGATCCGGGACAGGGGATAATCAGCCCCAGCATTTT; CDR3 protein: CAWSLGSGTGDNQPQHF
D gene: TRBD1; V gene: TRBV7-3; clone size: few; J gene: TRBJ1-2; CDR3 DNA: TGTGCCAGCAGCGGACGGGACAGGGGTGGCTACACCTTC; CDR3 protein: CASSGRDRGGYTF
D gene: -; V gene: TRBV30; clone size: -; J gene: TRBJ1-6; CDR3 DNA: TGTGCCTGGAATACGCAGTCGCGGGGACCCCTCCACTTT; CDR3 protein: CAWNTQSRGPLHF
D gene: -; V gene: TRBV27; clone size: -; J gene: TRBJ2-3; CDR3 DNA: TGTGCCAGCAGTTCCCCACCCCAGGGTAGGGATACGCAGTATTTT; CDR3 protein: CASSSPPQGRDTQYF
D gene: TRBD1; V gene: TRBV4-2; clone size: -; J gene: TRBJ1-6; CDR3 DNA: TGTGCCAGCAGCCAAGAAGGAAGGGGGCTCTCCTATAATTCACCCCTCCACTTT; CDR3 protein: CASSQEGRGLSYNSPLHF
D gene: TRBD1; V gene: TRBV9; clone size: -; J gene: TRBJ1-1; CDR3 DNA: TGTGCCAGCAGCGTAGTGGGACAGGGGGCGAACACTGAAGCTTTCTTT; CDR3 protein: CASSVVGQGANTEAFF
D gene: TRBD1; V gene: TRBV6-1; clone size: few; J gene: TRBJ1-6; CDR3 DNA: TGTGCCAGCAAGGGACAGTGGAATTCACCCCTCCACTTT; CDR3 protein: CASKGQWNSPLHF
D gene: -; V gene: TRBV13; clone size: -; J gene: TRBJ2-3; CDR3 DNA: TGTGCCAGCAGCGCTGGGACTGACCGGCAGTATTTT; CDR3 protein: CASSAGTDRQYF
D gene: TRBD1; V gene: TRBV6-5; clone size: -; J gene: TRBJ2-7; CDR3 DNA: TGTGCCAGCAGCTCCGGGACAGGGTGGTACGAGCAGTACTTC; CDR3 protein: CASSSGTGWYEQYF
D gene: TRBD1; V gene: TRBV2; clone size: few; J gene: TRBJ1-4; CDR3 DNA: TGTGCCAGCAGCGCTGGGACAGAAGAAAAACTGTTTTTT; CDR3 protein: CASSAGTEEKLFF
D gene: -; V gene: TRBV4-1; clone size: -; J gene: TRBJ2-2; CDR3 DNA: TGCGCCAGCAGCCGGACGGGGGAAACCGGGGAGCTGTTTTTT; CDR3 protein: CASSRTGETGELFF
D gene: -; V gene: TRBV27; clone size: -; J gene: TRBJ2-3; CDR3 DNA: TGTGCCAGCAGGTCGGGGGGCGATACGCAGTATTTT; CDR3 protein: CASRSGGDTQYF
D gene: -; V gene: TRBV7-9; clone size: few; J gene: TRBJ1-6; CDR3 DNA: TGTGCCAGCAGTTTCGACAGCTATAATTCACCCCTCCACTTT; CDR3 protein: CASSFDSYNSPLHF
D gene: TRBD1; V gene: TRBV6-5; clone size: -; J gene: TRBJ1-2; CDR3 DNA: TGTGCCAGCAGTTACGCCGGACAGGGGAAAAACGGCTACACCTTC; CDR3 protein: CASSYAGQGKNGYTF
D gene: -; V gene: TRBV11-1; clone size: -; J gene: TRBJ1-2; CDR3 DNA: TGTGCCAGCAGCTCCCCGAGGGGTGTGTCTGGGGGCGACTATGGCTACACCTTC; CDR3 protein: CASSSPRGVSGGDYGYTF
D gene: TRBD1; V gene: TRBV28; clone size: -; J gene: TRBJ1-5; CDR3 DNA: TGTGCCAGCCGGACAGGGGGCTTGGGCAATCAGCCCCAGCATTTT; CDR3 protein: CASRTGGLGNQPQHF
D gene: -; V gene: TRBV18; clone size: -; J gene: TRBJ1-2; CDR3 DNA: TGTGCCAGCCACCAAGACAGTTATGGCTACACCTTC; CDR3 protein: CASHQDSYGYTF
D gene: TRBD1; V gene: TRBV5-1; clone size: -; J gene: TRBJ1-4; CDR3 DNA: TGCGCCAGCAGTTTACCGGGACAGGGATCGTTCGGGGTCGAAAAACTGTTTTTT; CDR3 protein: CASSLPGQGSFGVEKLFF
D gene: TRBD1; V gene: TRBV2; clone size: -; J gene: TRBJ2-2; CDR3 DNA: TGTGCCAGCAGTGAAGAGGGGGCGGACACCGGGGAGCTGTTTTTT; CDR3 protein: CASSEEGADTGELFF
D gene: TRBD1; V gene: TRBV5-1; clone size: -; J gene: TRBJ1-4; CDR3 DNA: TGCGCCAGCCGAGCTGGAGGACAGGGTCCTGAAAAACTGTTTTTT; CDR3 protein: CASRAGGQGPEKLFF
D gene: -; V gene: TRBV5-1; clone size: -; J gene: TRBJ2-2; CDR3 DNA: TGCGCCAGCAGCCCGGGACTTCCCACCGGGGAGCTGTTTTTT; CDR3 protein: CASSPGLPTGELFF
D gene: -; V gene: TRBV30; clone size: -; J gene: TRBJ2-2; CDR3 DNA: TGTGCCTGGGGAGGGGGGGGGCTTAATTCCGGGGAGCTGTTTTTT; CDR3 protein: CAWGGGGLNSGELFF
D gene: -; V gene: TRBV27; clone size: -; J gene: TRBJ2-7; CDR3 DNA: TGTGCCAGCAAGAGGGTGGAGGGAGCCTACGAGCAGTACTTC; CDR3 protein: CASKRVEGAYEQYF
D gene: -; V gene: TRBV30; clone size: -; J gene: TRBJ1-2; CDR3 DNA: TGTGCCTGGAGTGTGGGTGGGCGCTACACCTTC; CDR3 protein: CAWSVGGRYTF
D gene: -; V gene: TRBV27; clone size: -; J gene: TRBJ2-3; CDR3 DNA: TGTGCCAGCAGTCTAGGGCCACCGGGGTTCGGAGATACGCAGTATTTT; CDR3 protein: CASSLGPPGFGDTQYF
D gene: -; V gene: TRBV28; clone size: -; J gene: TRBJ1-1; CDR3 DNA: TGTGCCAGCAGCTCCAGGGTAGACACTGAAGCTTTCTTT; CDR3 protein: CASSSRVDTEAFF
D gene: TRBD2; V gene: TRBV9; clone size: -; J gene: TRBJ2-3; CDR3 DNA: TGTGCCAGCAGCGTAGGTGGGGGAGGGACAGATACGCAGTATTTT; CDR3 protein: CASSVGGGGTDTQYF
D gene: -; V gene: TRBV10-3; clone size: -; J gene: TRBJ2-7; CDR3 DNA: TGTGCCATCGGCGGACAGCCCTACGAGCAGTACTTC; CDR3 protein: CAIGGQPYEQYF
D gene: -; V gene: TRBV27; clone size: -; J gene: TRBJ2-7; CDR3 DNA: TGTGCCAGCAGCTCCGGACAATTCTACGAGCAGTACTTC; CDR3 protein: CASSSGQFYEQYF
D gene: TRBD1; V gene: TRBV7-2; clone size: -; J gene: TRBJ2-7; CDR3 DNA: TGTGCCAGCAGCCGAGGGGGCGGCAGTACTTCCTACGAGCAGTACTTC; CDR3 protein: CASSRGGGSTSYEQYF
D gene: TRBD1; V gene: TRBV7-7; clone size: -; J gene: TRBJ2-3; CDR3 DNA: TGTGCTAGCGGCCAGGGGGCGGCAGATACGCAGTATTTT; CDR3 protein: CASGQGAADTQYF
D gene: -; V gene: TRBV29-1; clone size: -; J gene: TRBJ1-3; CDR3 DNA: TGCAGCGTCCTTTTACAGGGTGAGAGCTCTGGAAACACCATATATTTT; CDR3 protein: CSVLLQGESSGNTIYF
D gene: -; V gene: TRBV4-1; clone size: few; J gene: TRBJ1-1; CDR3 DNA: TGCGCCAGCAGCCAAGAACCGGGAACTAGTACTGAAGCTTTCTTT; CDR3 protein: CASSQEPGTSTEAFF